This entry lists 20 T cell receptor beta chains sequenced from one sample in a study of blood T cell repertoires in COVID-19. Produced via immunoSEQ multiplex PCR; TCRdb's table is partial and in-frame only. The sample has roughly 180,000 clones; approximately 82% are singletons. Sequencing was performed on PBMCs or T cells enriched from blood (not recorded which). The receptors stem from a man aged 55 to 70 who had recovered from COVID-19.

The rearrangement uses TRBV19 and TRBJ2-1; 13 bases line up with TRBD2. The junction had 3 bases not matched to a gene; V was cut back by 0 bases and J by 1 base. This CDR3 comprises 18 residues. Germline CDR1 is LNHDA and CDR2 is SQIVND (reference sequence). The CDR3 nucleotides are TGTGCCAGTAGTATAGATGGGGGACTAGCGGGGTCCTACAATGAGCAGTTCTTC. This gives the protein CASSIDGGLAGSYNEQFF.

This clone has just one count. The rearrangement uses TRBV7-3 and TRBJ2-1, with 10 bases fitting TRBD2. The CDR3 loop spans 16 amino acids. V dropped 5 bases and J dropped 9; count of bases not matched to a gene: 13. Germline V gene lookup returns CDR1 SGHTA and CDR2 FQGTGA. The CDR3 nucleotides read TGTGCCAGCAGCCCCCGTCTAGCGGGAGAGGTGGGTGAGCAGTTCTTC. This gives the protein CASSPRLAGEVGEQFF.

This sequence joins TRBV25-1 and TRBJ2-3, with 9 bases lining up with TRBD1. The CDR3 length is 11 residues. Germline trimming cut 8 bases from V and 7 bases from J; bases unmatched to any gene: 1. Germline lookup yields CDR1 MGHDK and CDR2 SYGVNS. CDR3 protein: CASGTGNTQYF. CDR3 DNA: TGTGCCAGCGGGACAGGGAATACGCAGTATTTT.

Turning to this clone: A junction boundary mismatches the germline segment, possibly from a read error. The chain carries TRBV6-5 and TRBJ2-1, with D perhaps matching TRBD2 (5 bases). The CDR3 runs 12 residues. Germline lookup yields CDR1 MNHEY and CDR2 SVGAGI. The DNA of the CDR3 is TGTGCCAGCATTTACCCGGGGAATGAGCAGTTCTTC. It codes for CASIYPGNEQFF.

The chain carries TRBV11-1 and TRBJ2-7; D perhaps matches TRBD2 (5 bases). Germline V lookup: CDR1 SGHAT, CDR2 FQDESV (reference sequence). The CDR3 covers 13 residues. Trimming took 5 bases from V and 4 from J, leaving 12 bases between them. Here the CDR3 reads CASSHLTGYEQYF. The CDR3 region has the DNA TGTGCCAGCAGCCATCTAACGGGATACGAGCAGTACTTC.

This chain uses TRBV19 with TRBJ2-2; 7 bases are a match to TRBD2. This CDR3 spans 13 amino acids. Germline values: CDR1 LNHDA, CDR2 SQIVND (reference sequence). The junction had 7 bases not matched to a gene; V was cut back by 11 bases and J by 4 bases. The CDR3 DNA reads TGTGCCGCGGCGGGAGACCTCACCGGGGAGCTGTTTTTT. Translating it yields CAAAGDLTGELFF. The whole variable domain, filled in from reference TRBV19 and TRBJ2-2, reads DGGITQSPKYLFRKEGQNVTLSCEQNLNHDAMYWYRQDPGQGLRLIYYSQIVNDFQKGDIAEGYSVSREKKESFPLTVTSAQKNPTAFYLCAAAGDLTGELFFGEGSRLTVL.

The chain couples TRBV7-3 to TRBJ2-3; 8 bases map to TRBD2. The V gene's germline CDR1 is SGHTA and CDR2 FQGTGA. This CDR3 has 15 residues. With V trimmed by 5 bases and J by 0 bases, 4 bases remained unmatched. CDR3 residues: CASSTRGGSTDTQYF. DNA for the CDR3: TGTGCCAGCAGCACCCGGGGGGGTAGCACAGATACGCAGTATTTT.

The gene calls are TRBV28 and TRBJ1-2; D gene unclear. This CDR3 comprises 13 residues. V dropped 1 base and J dropped 5 bases, with 8 bases sitting between them. The V gene's germline CDR1 is MDHEN and CDR2 SYDVKM. The CDR3 sequence: CASSLSLIYGYTF. The CDR3 DNA sequence: TGTGCCAGCAGTTTATCCCTTATTTATGGCTACACCTTC.

This chain joins TRBV6-5 and TRBJ2-5, with 10 bases that match TRBD2. Germline loops: CDR1 MNHEY, CDR2 SVGAGI. The length of the CDR3 is 15 residues. Trimming took 4 bases from V and 5 from J; bases not matched to a gene: 7. The CDR3 protein is CASSSPSGRSETQYF. The CDR3 bases are TGTGCCAGCAGTTCCCCTAGCGGGAGAAGTGAGACCCAGTACTTC.

The V and J genes are TRBV28 and TRBJ1-1; perhaps TRBD1 as D (5 bases). The V end was cut by 7 bases, the J end by 1 base, with 13 bases between. CDR3 length: 14 residues. Germline assignment: CDR1 MDHEN and CDR2 SYDVKM. DNA of the CDR3: TGTGCCAGCACGAAGTGGGGGGGGAACACTGAAGCTTTCTTT. This gives the protein CASTKWGGNTEAFF. The whole variable domain, filled in from reference TRBV28 and TRBJ1-1, reads DVKVTQSSRYLVKRTGEKVFLECVQDMDHENMFWYRQDPGLGLRLIYFSYDVKMKEKGDIPEGYSVSREKKERFSLILESASTNQTSMYLCASTKWGGNTEAFFGQGTRLTVV.

This chain joins TRBV5-1 and TRBJ1-3; D is unresolved. Germline V gives CDR1 SGHRS, CDR2 YFSETQ. The CDR3 is 14 amino acids. V dropped 4 bases and J dropped 0 bases, with 8 bases sitting between them. DNA of the CDR3: TGCGCCAGCAGCCCCGCTAGCTCTGGAAACACCATATATTTT. Its protein product is CASSPASSGNTIYF.

The V and J genes are TRBV28 and TRBJ2-3; 8 bases are shared with TRBD2. The CDR3 runs 15 residues. J lost 6 bases, V lost 6 bases, and 11 bases had no gene match. Germline V gives CDR1 MDHEN, CDR2 SYDVKM. CDR3 sequence (DNA): TGTGCCAGCAGCTCGAGCGGGAGTGGGATGGATACGCAGTATTTT. This sequence encodes CASSSSGSGMDTQYF.

The genes are TRBV18 and TRBJ1-1, with unresolved D. The CDR3 length is 14 residues. V lost 4 bases to trimming and J lost 3 bases, with 12 bases between them. Germline CDR1 is KGHSH and CDR2 is LQKENI. The CDR3 sequence: CASSLRGSDTEAFF. CDR3 DNA: TGTGCCAGCTCACTGCGGGGTTCGGACACTGAAGCTTTCTTT.

J is TRBJ1-4 and V is TRBV7-9, with 7 bases lining up with TRBD1. V was pared by 5 bases and J by 6 bases, with 3 bases of the junction left unmatched. Germline CDR1 SEHNR, CDR2 FQNEAQ (reference sequence). There are 13 residues in the CDR3. The CDR3 DNA sequence: TGTGCCAGCAGCAAAACAGGGGATGAAAAACTGTTTTTT. It is translated as CASSKTGDEKLFF.

The chain recombines TRBV7-3 with TRBJ2-7; the match to TRBD2 covers 10 bases. The trim removed 5 bases at V and 7 bases at J, leaving 8 bases unmatched. Germline V gene sequence: CDR1 SGHTA, CDR2 FQGTGA. The CDR3 consists of 14 residues. As DNA, the CDR3 is TGTGCCAGCAGCCCCGGGACTAGCGCTGGGGAGCAGTACTTC. Translating gives CASSPGTSAGEQYF.

The gene calls are TRBV11-2 and TRBJ2-1; D uncertain. The CDR3 totals 12 residues. V was shortened by 5 bases and J by 8 bases, with 10 bases between the two germline ends. Germline CDR1 and CDR2: SGHAT and FQNNGV. CDR3 loop: CASSPGRHEQFF. The CDR3, as DNA: TGTGCCAGCAGCCCTGGGCGACATGAGCAGTTCTTC.

V gene TRBV14 combines with J gene TRBJ2-6; 7 bases fit TRBD2. CDR1 is SGHDN and CDR2 is FVKESK in the germline V gene. There are 17 residues in the CDR3. V was clipped by 2 bases and J by 0 bases; unmatched bases: 4. The CDR3 loop is CASSQWGGGSGANVLTF. The CDR3 coding sequence is TGTGCCAGCAGCCAATGGGGCGGGGGCTCTGGGGCCAACGTCCTGACTTTC.

This clone was recorded a few times. The V and J genes are TRBV5-1 and TRBJ1-6; D might be TRBD1 (6 bases). Germline-derived CDR1 and CDR2 are SGHRS and YFSETQ. This CDR3 spans 15 amino acids. Trimming took 4 bases from V and 7 from J, leaving 15 bases between them. The CDR3 bases are TGCGCCAGCAGCCCCAGAGCAGGGGACAATTCACCCCTCCACTTT. It specifies CASSPRAGDNSPLHF.

This clone was counted between two and nine times. This chain's CDR3 is CASSSGRVQGTNEKLFF. The CDR3 nucleotides are TGTGCCAGCAGCTCAGGGAGAGTACAGGGAACTAATGAAAAACTGTTTTTT. The V gene is TRBV7-9, the J gene TRBJ1-4; a possible D gene is TRBD1 (6 bases). V lost 4 bases and J lost 1, with 16 bases in between. The CDR3 is 17 amino acids. The germline V gene encodes CDR1 SEHNR and CDR2 FQNEAQ (reference sequence).

The rearrangement links TRBV2 to TRBJ2-2, with TRBD2 matching 8 bases. J lost 8 bases, V lost 6 bases, and 11 bases had no gene match. CDR1 is SNHLY and CDR2 is FYNNEI in the germline V gene. The CDR3 is 15 amino acids. The DNA of the CDR3 is TGTGCCAGCAGGGAGAATGTAGGACTAGCAGGGGAGCTGTTTTTT. Its protein is CASRENVGLAGELFF. The whole variable domain, filled in from reference TRBV2 and TRBJ2-2, reads EPEVTQTPSHQVTQMGQEVILRCVPISNHLYFYWYRQILGQKVEFLVSFYNNEISEKSEIFDDQFSVERPDGSNFTLKIRSTKLEDSAMYFCASRENVGLAGELFFGEGSRLTVL.